This T cell receptor beta chain was sequenced during a study of CD8+ T cells in alopecia areata. Study as a whole: Treated patients swallowed 5 to 10 mg of oral tofacitinib twice daily. After 6 to 18 months of tofacitinib, follow-up continued 6 months off drug. Study-wide results and limits: Expanded CD8+ clones among the top 100, as well as scalp clonality, were significantly decreased by tofacitinib. The presence of one nonresponder keeps the tie between baseline CD8+ expansion and response uncertain.

Reverse transcribed after extraction, RNA yielded cDNA as the sequencing template. Assay used: immunoSEQ multiplex PCR; TCRdb lists only in-frame clones, some missing. Here the sample spans roughly 110,000 clones, roughly 84% being singletons. The count of this clone is one. What it binds is unknown. V shed 0 bases and J 3 bases; nucleotides not matched to a gene: 0. The CDR3 is 14 residues long. Germline CDR1 WNHNN, CDR2 SYGVQD (reference sequence). Treatment given: oral pan-JAK inhibitor, 5-10 mg twice daily. The V gene is TRBV10-1, the J gene TRBJ2-7; 9 positions agree with TRBD1. The sample in question was CD8+ T cells sorted from blood, obtained at week 24, from a patient treated with tofacitinib. This receptor was taken from a human donor with alopecia areata. CDR3 in amino acids: CASSESGQGYEQYF. In DNA form, the CDR3 reads TGCGCCAGCAGTGAGTCGGGACAGGGCTACGAGCAGTACTTC.